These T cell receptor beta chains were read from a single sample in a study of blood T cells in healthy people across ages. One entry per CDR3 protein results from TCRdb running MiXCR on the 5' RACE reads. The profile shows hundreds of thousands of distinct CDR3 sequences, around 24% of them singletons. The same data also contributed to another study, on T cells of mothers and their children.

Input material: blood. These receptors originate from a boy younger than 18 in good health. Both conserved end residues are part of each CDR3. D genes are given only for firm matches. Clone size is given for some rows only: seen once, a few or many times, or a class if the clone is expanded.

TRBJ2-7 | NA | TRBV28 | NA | CASSSEFYEQYF | TGTGCCAGCAGTTCGGAGTTCTACGAGCAGTACTTC
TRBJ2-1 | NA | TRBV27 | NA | CASRKDYSIEQFF | TGTGCCAGCAGGAAGGACTATTCAATTGAGCAGTTCTTC
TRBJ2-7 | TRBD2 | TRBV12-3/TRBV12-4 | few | CASSLWGAGSSYEQYF | TGTGCCAGCAGTTTATGGGGAGCGGGATCTTCCTACGAGCAGTACTTC
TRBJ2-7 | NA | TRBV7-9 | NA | CASSLGSQTYEQYF | TGTGCCAGCAGCTTAGGGAGCCAAACCTACGAGCAGTACTTC
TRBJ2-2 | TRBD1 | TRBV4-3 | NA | CASSQQGQGKGGELFF | TGCGCCAGCAGCCAACAGGGACAGGGGAAAGGAGGGGAGCTGTTTTTT
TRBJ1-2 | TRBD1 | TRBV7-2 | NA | CASSSTGENYGYTF | TGTGCCAGCAGCTCAACAGGGGAAAACTATGGCTACACCTTC
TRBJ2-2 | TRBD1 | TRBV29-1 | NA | CSVAGGAGELFF | TGCAGCGTTGCAGGGGGAGCCGGGGAGCTGTTTTTT
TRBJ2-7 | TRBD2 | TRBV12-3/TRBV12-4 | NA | CASTSGYEQYF | TGTGCCAGCACTAGCGGGTACGAGCAGTACTTC
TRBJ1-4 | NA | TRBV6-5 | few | CASSYGSGSATNEKLFF | TGTGCCAGCAGTTACGGGTCCGGAAGCGCAACTAATGAAAAACTGTTTTTT
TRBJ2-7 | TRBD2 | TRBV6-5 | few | CASKDSGGLGYEQYF | TGTGCCAGCAAGGACAGCGGGGGCCTTGGATACGAGCAGTACTTC
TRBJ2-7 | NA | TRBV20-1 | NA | CSAKTGTASYEQYF | TGCAGTGCGAAAACCGGGACGGCGTCCTACGAGCAGTACTTC
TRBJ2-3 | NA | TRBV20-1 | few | CSARVKEGTDTQYF | TGCAGTGCTAGAGTAAAGGAGGGGACAGATACGCAGTATTTT
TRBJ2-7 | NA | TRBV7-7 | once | CASSSTAGPYEQYF | TGTGCTAGCAGCTCGACGGCGGGGCCCTACGAGCAGTACTTC
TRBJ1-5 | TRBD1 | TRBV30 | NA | CAWRDGTGPQPQHF | TGTGCCTGGAGGGATGGGACAGGGCCTCAGCCCCAGCATTTT
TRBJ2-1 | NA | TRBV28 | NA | CASIDSGYNEQFF | TGTGCCAGCATAGATTCAGGATACAATGAGCAGTTCTTC
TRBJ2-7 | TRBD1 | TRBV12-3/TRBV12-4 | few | CASSLGDRDDEQYF | TGTGCCAGCAGTTTAGGGGACAGGGACGACGAGCAGTACTTC